The 20 T cell receptor beta chains presented below share a single source sample, sequenced in a study of cytomegalovirus exposure and HLA in healthy donors. The PCR made use of 60 Vbeta and 13 Jbeta primers. Profiling relied on immunoSEQ multiplex PCR, and the TCRdb table lists in-frame clones only, not all of them. The sample has about 180,000 clones, about 80% seen once. Material: PBMCs. All receptors derive from a man in his late teens or twenties in good health and CMV-seronegative.

This rearrangement joins TRBV7-2 to TRBJ2-2; 11 nucleotides agree with TRBD2. This CDR3 has 17 residues. CDR1 and CDR2 from the germline V gene are SGHTA and FQGNSA. V was pared by 1 base and J by 1 base, with 2 bases of the junction left unmatched. DNA of the CDR3: TGTGCCAGCAGCTTAGTCCTAGCGGGAGGGAACACCGGGGAGCTGTTTTTT. It encodes CASSLVLAGGNTGELFF.

In its sample, this clone was seen once. The chain joins TRBV5-5 to TRBJ1-5; weak D call: TRBD1 (6 bases). Germline lookup yields CDR1 SGHKS and CDR2 YYEKEE (reference sequence). This CDR3 contains 16 residues. The germline V and J ends were trimmed by 4 bases and 5 bases, with 19 bases remaining between them. The DNA of the CDR3 is TGTGCCAGCAGCCCCGATGCGGGGGGCGCCTATCAGCCCCAGCATTTT. It encodes CASSPDAGGAYQPQHF.

This chain connects TRBV30 to TRBJ2-7; tentatively, D is TRBD1 (5 bases). Germline CDR1 is GTSNPN and CDR2 is SVGIG (reference sequence). V gave up 5 bases and J gave up 0 bases, with 11 bases separating them. The CDR3 consists of 13 residues. The CDR3 coding sequence is TGTGCCTGGGACAGATCGAGCTCCTACGAGCAGTACTTC. As protein: CAWDRSSSYEQYF.

This clone was seen only a few times. This sample also contains other DNA sequences that code for the same CDR3. V and J are TRBV6-4 and TRBJ2-1; 10 positions agree with TRBD2. The CDR3 has 15 residues. The V gene end was trimmed by 3 bases and the J gene end by 6 bases; junction bases not matched to a gene: 5. Germline CDR1 reads MRHNA; CDR2 reads SNTAGT. In nucleotides, the CDR3 is TGTGCCAGCAGTGAAGGTCTAGCGGGAGCCAATGAGCAGTTCTTC. Protein product: CASSEGLAGANEQFF.

The gene calls are TRBV30 and TRBJ2-7; 9 bases are a match to TRBD2. In germline, CDR1 is GTSNPN, CDR2 SVGIG (reference sequence). The CDR3 is 14 residues long. V lost 2 bases, J lost 2 bases, and 4 bases stayed unmatched. CDR3 loop: CAWSPLAGPYEQYF. CDR3 nucleotide sequence: TGTGCCTGGAGTCCCCTAGCGGGGCCCTACGAGCAGTACTTC.

The rearrangement links TRBV11-1 to TRBJ1-2; the D is unclear. This CDR3 spans 13 amino acids. Germline lookup yields CDR1 SGHAT and CDR2 FQDESV (reference sequence). V dropped 0 bases and J dropped 7 bases, with 9 bases sitting between them. As DNA, the CDR3 is TGTGCCAGCAGCTTAGCCGAGGCGGTTGGCTACACCTTC. This encodes CASSLAEAVGYTF.

CDR3: CASSLSAGGGTEAFF. In DNA, the CDR3 is TGTGCCAGCAGCTTGTCGGCGGGGGGCGGGACTGAAGCTTTCTTT. This rearrangement joins TRBV5-5 to TRBJ1-1, with D possibly TRBD1 on 6 matching bases. The CDR3 is 15 residues long. Deletions cut 1 base from V and 5 bases from J, with 15 bases between. Germline CDR1 reads SGHKS; CDR2 reads YYEKEE (reference sequence).

The chain carries TRBV9 and TRBJ2-2; D might be TRBD1 (5 bases). V was cut by 0 bases and J by 4 bases, with 10 bases left in between. The CDR3 has 15 residues. CDR1 and CDR2 from the germline V gene are SGDLS and YYNGEE. The CDR3 sequence: CASSVGQGPTGELFF. Written as DNA, the CDR3 is TGTGCCAGCAGCGTAGGCCAGGGTCCCACCGGGGAGCTGTTTTTT.

V is TRBV6-6 and J is TRBJ2-7, with D perhaps matching TRBD2 (6 bases). The CDR3 consists of 14 residues. The V and J ends lost 0 bases and 6 bases respectively, with 12 bases between them. CDR1 and CDR2 (germline): MNHNY, SVGAGI (reference sequence). The CDR3 region is CASSYSEGPGEQYF. The CDR3 DNA reads TGTGCCAGCAGTTACTCGGAGGGGCCTGGCGAGCAGTACTTC.

The chain links TRBV11-3 to TRBJ1-5; a possible D gene is TRBD1 (5 bases). This CDR3 is built from 16 residues. The V gene lost 6 bases and the J gene lost 7 bases, with 22 bases spanning the gap. CDR1 is SGHNT and CDR2 is YENEEA in the germline V gene. CDR3 residues: CASRINPGWSWQPQHF. The CDR3 nucleotides read TGTGCCAGCAGAATTAACCCAGGGTGGTCGTGGCAGCCCCAGCATTTT.

The chain is built from TRBV28 and TRBJ1-1; TRBD1 matches at 8 bases. Trimming cost V 7 bases and J 4 bases; bases outside gene matches: 8. The germline V gene has CDR1 MDHEN and CDR2 SYDVKM. The CDR3 totals 14 residues. CDR3 coding DNA: TGTGCCAGCAAGACAGGGGTGGGTAGCACTGAAGCTTTCTTT. This encodes CASKTGVGSTEAFF.

The genes are TRBV6-6 and TRBJ2-1; TRBD1 agrees at 8 bases. V lost 6 bases to trimming and J lost 2 bases; unmatched junction nucleotides: 6. This CDR3 is built from 15 residues. The V gene's germline CDR1 is MNHNY and CDR2 SVGAGI (reference sequence). CDR3 amino acids: CASSAPGQAYNEQFF. The CDR3 DNA is TGTGCCAGCAGCGCTCCGGGACAGGCCTACAATGAGCAGTTCTTC.

The V gene is TRBV6-5, the J gene TRBJ1-4; D unresolved. The V end was cut by 0 bases, the J end by 7 bases, with 15 bases between. Germline V CDR1 and CDR2: MNHEY, SVGAGI. The CDR3 loop spans 16 amino acids. Here the CDR3 reads CASSYSSTGSGEKLFF. The DNA for the CDR3 is TGTGCCAGCAGTTACTCTTCAACGGGGTCGGGTGAAAAACTGTTTTTT.

In this sample, this clone turned up once. The rearrangement uses TRBV7-2 and TRBJ2-7; D possibly corresponds to TRBD2 (5 bases). The CDR3 has 15 residues. CDR1 and CDR2 from the germline V gene are SGHTA and FQGNSA. Trimming pared 5 bases from V and 6 bases from J, leaving 20 bases between. CDR3 sequence reads: CASSAPTEGVGEQYF. The CDR3 DNA sequence: TGTGCCAGCAGCGCCCCCACAGAGGGCGTAGGCGAGCAGTACTTC.

V usage is TRBV9 and J usage is TRBJ2-7, with D possibly being TRBD1 (5 bases). The CDR3 spans 13 residues. V lost 3 bases and J lost 6, with 13 bases in between. Germline CDR1 is SGDLS and CDR2 is YYNGEE. CDR3 loop: CASSASGQGEQYF. Written as DNA, the CDR3 is TGTGCCAGCAGCGCCTCCGGCCAGGGCGAGCAGTACTTC. Full variable domain (missing parts from reference TRBV9 and TRBJ2-7): DSGVTQTPKHLITATGQRVTLRCSPRSGDLSVYWYQQSLDQGLQFLIQYYNGEERAKGNILERFSAQQFPDLHSELNLSSLELGDSALYFCASSASGQGEQYFGPGTRLTVT.

This chain uses TRBV12-5 with TRBJ2-1; D unclear. CDR3 length: 15 amino acids. Germline V CDR1 and CDR2: LGHNT, FRNRAP. V was pared by 6 bases and J by 6 bases, with 18 bases between. CDR3 sequence reads: CASGPGAQLFNEQFF. The CDR3 bases are TGTGCTAGTGGCCCAGGCGCCCAACTTTTCAATGAGCAGTTCTTC.

V usage is TRBV6-1 and J usage is TRBJ2-7; TRBD2 matches at 8 bases. Germline-derived CDR1 and CDR2 are MNHNS and SASEGT. The CDR3 length is 13 residues. V lost 6 bases to trimming and J lost 3 bases; unmatched junction nucleotides: 4. The chain's CDR3 is CASRLAGLYEQYF. Here the CDR3 DNA reads TGTGCCAGCAGGCTAGCGGGCCTCTACGAGCAGTACTTC.

This clone turned up a few times. The chain couples TRBV19 to TRBJ1-2, with 7 positions matching TRBD1. The J segment lost 2 bases and the V segment lost 6 bases, leaving 6 bases of the junction unmatched. Per germline, CDR1 LNHDA and CDR2 SQIVND (reference sequence). There are 14 residues in the CDR3. The CDR3 here is CASRGDSPNYGYTF. The CDR3 region has the DNA TGTGCCAGTAGAGGGGACAGTCCCAACTATGGCTACACCTTC. Drawing the rest from reference TRBV19 and TRBJ1-2, the complete variable domain is DGGITQSPKYLFRKEGQNVTLSCEQNLNHDAMYWYRQDPGQGLRLIYYSQIVNDFQKGDIAEGYSVSREKKESFPLTVTSAQKNPTAFYLCASRGDSPNYGYTFGSGTRLTVV.

The chain joins TRBV7-9 to TRBJ2-7; a weak D match, TRBD2 (6 bases). CDR1 is SEHNR and CDR2 is FQNEAQ in the germline V gene (reference sequence). This CDR3 is built from 15 residues. The V gene lost 1 base and the J gene lost 5 bases, with 15 bases spanning the gap. This chain's CDR3 is CASSLGRGREDEQYF. In DNA, the CDR3 is TGTGCCAGCAGCTTAGGGAGGGGCAGGGAGGACGAGCAGTACTTC.

The chain employs TRBV19 and TRBJ2-1; tentative D call: TRBD2 (6 bases). Trimming shortened V by 6 bases and J by 4 bases, and 13 bases separated the two germline ends. CDR3 length: 14 amino acids. Germline V lookup: CDR1 LNHDA, CDR2 SQIVND (reference sequence). In DNA form, the CDR3 reads TGTGCCAGTAGCACTATAGGGAGGTACAATGAGCAGTTCTTC. Protein sequence: CASSTIGRYNEQFF.